The 4 T cell receptor beta chains below were found in one sample sequenced in a study of cytomegalovirus exposure and HLA in healthy donors. Primers included in the PCR were 60 Vbeta and 13 Jbeta primers. TCRdb's table, derived via immunoSEQ multiplex PCR, lists solely in-frame clones and lacks some. The sample lists 100,000 or so clones; about 83% were seen once. Specimen: PBMCs. Source of these receptors: a man between 18 and 35 years old in good health and CMV-seronegative.

This clone was counted between two and nine times. V is TRBV7-9 and J is TRBJ2-5; tentative D call: TRBD2 (6 bases). Trimming removed 1 base at V and 3 bases at J, with 12 bases between. This CDR3 has 15 residues. CDR1 is SEHNR, CDR2 FQNEAQ, per germline (reference sequence). The CDR3 DNA is TGTGCCAGCAGCTTAGTAGGAGGGTTAGAAGAGACCCAGTACTTC. It translates to CASSLVGGLEETQYF.

The rearrangement joins TRBV6-6 to TRBJ1-3, with D possibly being TRBD1 (5 bases). Trimming pared 0 bases from V and 4 bases from J, leaving 10 bases between. This CDR3 has 15 amino acids. Per the germline V gene, CDR1 is MNHNY and CDR2 is SVGAGI (reference sequence). The chain's CDR3 is CASSYSPGEGNTIYF. The DNA for the CDR3 is TGTGCCAGCAGTTACTCCCCGGGGGAAGGAAACACCATATATTTT.

CDR3 coding DNA: TGTGCCAGCAGCTTAACCCAGGGCCGCTACAATGAGCAGTTCTTC. The encoded protein is CASSLTQGRYNEQFF. V gene TRBV5-4 combines with J gene TRBJ2-1, with D perhaps matching TRBD1 (5 bases). Per the germline V gene, CDR1 is SGHNT and CDR2 is YYREEE (reference sequence). Trimming removed 2 bases at V and 3 bases at J, with 12 bases between. This CDR3 is built from 15 residues.

The chain couples TRBV6-1 to TRBJ2-7; D remains ambiguous. Per germline, CDR1 MNHNS and CDR2 SASEGT. V was cut by 7 bases and J by 0 bases, with 4 bases left in between. The CDR3 length is 11 residues. The CDR3 protein is CASTHSYEQYF. The CDR3 region has the DNA TGTGCCAGCACCCACTCCTACGAGCAGTACTTC.